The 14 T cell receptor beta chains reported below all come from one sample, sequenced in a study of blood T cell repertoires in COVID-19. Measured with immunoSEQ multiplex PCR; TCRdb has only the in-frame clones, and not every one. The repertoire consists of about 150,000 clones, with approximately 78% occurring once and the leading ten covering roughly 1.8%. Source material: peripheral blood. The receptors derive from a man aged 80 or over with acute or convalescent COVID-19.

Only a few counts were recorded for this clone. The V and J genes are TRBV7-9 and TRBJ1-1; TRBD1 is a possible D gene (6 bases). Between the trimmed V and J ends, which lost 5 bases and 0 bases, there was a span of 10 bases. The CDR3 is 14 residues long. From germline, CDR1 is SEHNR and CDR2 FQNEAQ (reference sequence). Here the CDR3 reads CASSLQGMNTEAFF. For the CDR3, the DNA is TGTGCCAGCAGCCTACAGGGAATGAACACTGAAGCTTTCTTT.

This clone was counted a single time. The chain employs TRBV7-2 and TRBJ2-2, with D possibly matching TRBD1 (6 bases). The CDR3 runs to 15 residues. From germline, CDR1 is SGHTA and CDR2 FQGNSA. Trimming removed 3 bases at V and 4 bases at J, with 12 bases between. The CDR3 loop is CASSLRTASTGELFF. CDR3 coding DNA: TGTGCCAGCAGCTTGAGGACAGCGTCCACCGGGGAGCTGTTTTTT.

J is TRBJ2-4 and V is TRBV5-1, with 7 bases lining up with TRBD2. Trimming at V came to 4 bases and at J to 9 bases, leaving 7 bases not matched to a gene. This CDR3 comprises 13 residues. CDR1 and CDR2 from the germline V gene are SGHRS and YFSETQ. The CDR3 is CASSAGRDGIQYF. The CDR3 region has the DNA TGCGCCAGCAGCGCGGGGAGGGATGGCATTCAGTACTTC. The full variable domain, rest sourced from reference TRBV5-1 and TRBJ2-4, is KAGVTQTPRYLIKTRGQQVTLSCSPISGHRSVSWYQQTPGQGLQFLFEYFSETQRNKGNFPGRFSGRQFSNSRSEMNVSTLELGDSALYLCASSAGRDGIQYFGAGTRLSVL.

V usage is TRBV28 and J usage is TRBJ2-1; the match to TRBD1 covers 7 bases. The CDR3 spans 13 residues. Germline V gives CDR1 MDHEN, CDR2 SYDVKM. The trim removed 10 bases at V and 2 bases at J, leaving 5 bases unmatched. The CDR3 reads CATRGQPYNEQFF. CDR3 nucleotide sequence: TGTGCCACCCGGGGACAGCCCTACAATGAGCAGTTCTTC.

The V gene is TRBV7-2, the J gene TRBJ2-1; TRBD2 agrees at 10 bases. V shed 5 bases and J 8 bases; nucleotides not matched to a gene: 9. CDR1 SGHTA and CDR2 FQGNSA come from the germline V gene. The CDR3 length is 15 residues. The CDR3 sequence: CASSQASGGFDEQFF. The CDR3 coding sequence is TGTGCCAGCAGCCAAGCTAGCGGGGGTTTCGATGAGCAGTTCTTC.

The chain's CDR3 is CSVGAVQETQYF. DNA for the CDR3: TGCAGCGTTGGGGCAGTGCAAGAGACCCAGTACTTC. The gene calls are TRBV29-1 and TRBJ2-5; D is unclear. V lost 4 bases and J 2 bases, leaving 8 bases between the germline ends. Germline CDR1 and CDR2: SQVTM and ANQGSEA. This CDR3 spans 12 amino acids.

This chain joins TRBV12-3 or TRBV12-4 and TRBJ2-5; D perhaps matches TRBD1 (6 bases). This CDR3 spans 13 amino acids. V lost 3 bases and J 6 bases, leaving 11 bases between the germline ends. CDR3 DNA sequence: TGTGCCAGCAGTTTGGGGGCCGATCAGACCCAGTACTTC. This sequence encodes CASSLGADQTQYF.

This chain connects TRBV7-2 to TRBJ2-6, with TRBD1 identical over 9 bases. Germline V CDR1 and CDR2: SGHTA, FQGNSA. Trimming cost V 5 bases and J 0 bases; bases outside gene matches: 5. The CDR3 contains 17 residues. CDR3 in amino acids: CASSPRDRASGANVLTF. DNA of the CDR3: TGTGCCAGCAGCCCCCGGGACAGGGCCTCTGGGGCCAACGTCCTGACTTTC.

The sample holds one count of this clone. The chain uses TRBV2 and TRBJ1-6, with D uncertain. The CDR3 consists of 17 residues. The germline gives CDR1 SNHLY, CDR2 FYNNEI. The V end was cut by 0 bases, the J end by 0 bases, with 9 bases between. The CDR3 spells CASSEATKSSYNSPLHF. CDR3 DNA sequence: TGTGCCAGCAGTGAAGCGACAAAGAGCTCCTATAATTCACCCCTCCACTTT.

The chain's CDR3 is CASSTVSGYEQYV. CDR3 bases: TGTGCCAGCAGTACGGTTAGCGGCTACGAGCAGTACGTC. The V call is TRBV27, the J call TRBJ2-7; a weak D match, TRBD2 (6 bases). Per germline, CDR1 MNHEY and CDR2 SMNVEV (reference sequence). There are 13 residues in the CDR3. V lost 5 bases and J 3 bases, leaving 11 bases between the germline ends.

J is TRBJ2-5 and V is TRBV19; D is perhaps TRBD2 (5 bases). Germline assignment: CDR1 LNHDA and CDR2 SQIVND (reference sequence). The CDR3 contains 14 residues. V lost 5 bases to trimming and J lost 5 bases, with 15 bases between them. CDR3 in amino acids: CASSPRGGYETQYF. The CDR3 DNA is TGTGCCAGTAGTCCTCGTGGAGGTTACGAGACCCAGTACTTC.

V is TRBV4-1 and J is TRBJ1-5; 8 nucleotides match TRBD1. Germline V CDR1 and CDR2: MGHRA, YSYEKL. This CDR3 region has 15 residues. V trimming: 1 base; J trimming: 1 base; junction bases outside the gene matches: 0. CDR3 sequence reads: CASSQGQGSNQPQHF. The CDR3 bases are TGCGCCAGCAGCCAAGGACAGGGGAGCAATCAGCCCCAGCATTTT.

Written as DNA, the CDR3 is TGTGCCAGCAGCCAAGGATTTGAGGCGTCCCGGGAGCTGTTTTTT. Translation: CASSQGFEASRELFF. V and J are TRBV3-1 (or the pseudogene TRBV3-2) and TRBJ2-2; D is ambiguous. Germline V gives CDR1 LGHDT, CDR2 YNNKEL (reference sequence). V lost 1 base to trimming and J lost 9 bases, with 15 bases between them. This CDR3 has 15 amino acids.

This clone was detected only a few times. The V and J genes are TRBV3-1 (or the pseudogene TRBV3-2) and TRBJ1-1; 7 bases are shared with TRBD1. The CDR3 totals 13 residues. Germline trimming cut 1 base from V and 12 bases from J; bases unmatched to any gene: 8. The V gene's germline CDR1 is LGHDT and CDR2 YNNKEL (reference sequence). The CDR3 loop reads CASSQGPGGASFF. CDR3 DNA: TGTGCCAGCAGCCAAGGTCCAGGGGGAGCCTCTTTCTTT.